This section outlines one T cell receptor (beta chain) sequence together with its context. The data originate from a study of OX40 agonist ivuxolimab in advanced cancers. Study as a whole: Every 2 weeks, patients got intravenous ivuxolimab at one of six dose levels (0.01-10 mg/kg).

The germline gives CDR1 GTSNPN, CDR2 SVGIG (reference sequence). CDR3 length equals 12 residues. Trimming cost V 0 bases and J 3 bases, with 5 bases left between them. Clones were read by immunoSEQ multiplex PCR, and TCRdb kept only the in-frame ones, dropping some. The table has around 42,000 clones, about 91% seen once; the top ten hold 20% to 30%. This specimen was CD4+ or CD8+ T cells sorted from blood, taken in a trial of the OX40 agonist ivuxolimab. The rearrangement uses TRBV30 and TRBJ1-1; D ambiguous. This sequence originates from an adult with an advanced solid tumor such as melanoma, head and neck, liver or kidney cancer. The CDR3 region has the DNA TGTGCCTGGAGTGTGATGGACACTGAAGCTTTCTTT. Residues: CAWSVMDTEAFF.